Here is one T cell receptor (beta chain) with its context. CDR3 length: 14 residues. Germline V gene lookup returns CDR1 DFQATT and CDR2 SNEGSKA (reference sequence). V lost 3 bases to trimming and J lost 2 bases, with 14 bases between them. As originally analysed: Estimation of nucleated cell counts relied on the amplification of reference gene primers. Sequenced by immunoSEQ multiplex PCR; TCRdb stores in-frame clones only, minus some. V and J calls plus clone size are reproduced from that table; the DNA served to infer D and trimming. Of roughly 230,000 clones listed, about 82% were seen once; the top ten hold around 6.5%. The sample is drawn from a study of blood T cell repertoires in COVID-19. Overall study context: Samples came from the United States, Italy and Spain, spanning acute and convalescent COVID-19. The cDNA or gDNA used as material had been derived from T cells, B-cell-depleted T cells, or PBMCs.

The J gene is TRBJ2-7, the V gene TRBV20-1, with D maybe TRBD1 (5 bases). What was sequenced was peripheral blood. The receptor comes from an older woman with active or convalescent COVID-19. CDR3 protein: CSASPPGRPYEQYF. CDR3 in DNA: TGCAGTGCTAGTCCCCCAGGGCGCCCCTACGAGCAGTACTTC.